Listed below are T cell receptor beta chains from one sample, sequenced in a study of blood T cell repertoires in COVID-19. Sequenced by immunoSEQ multiplex PCR; TCRdb stores in-frame clones only, minus some. The data hold about 370,000 clones, with approximately 90% observed a single time. Sequenced: PBMCs or T cells enriched from blood (not recorded which). The receptors here all came from a man aged 18-30 years who had recovered from COVID-19. Each CDR3 is given with its conserved first and last residue. Each record gives: V gene, D gene, clone size, J gene, CDR3 protein, CDR3 DNA. The D gene is left open where the match is weak. Clone size is not always given. Where it is, it says once, few, many or a class for expanded clones.

>TRBV24-1|NA|NA|TRBJ1-5
CATSDSPGDSNQPQHF
TGTGCCACCAGTGATTCCCCGGGAGATAGCAATCAGCCCCAGCATTTT
>TRBV6-2/TRBV6-3|TRBD1|NA|TRBJ1-2
CASSTGGTGPGYTF
TGTGCCAGCAGCACCGGGGGGACAGGTCCTGGCTACACCTTC
>TRBV4-1|TRBD1|NA|TRBJ2-1
CASSQVQGHLEQFF
TGCGCCAGCAGCCAAGTACAGGGGCATCTTGAGCAGTTCTTC
>TRBV7-9|TRBD2|once|TRBJ2-2
CASSGIAGGPWELFF
TGTGCCAGCAGCGGAATAGCGGGAGGGCCCTGGGAGCTGTTTTTT
>TRBV6-5|NA|NA|TRBJ1-6
CASKSSGGQNSPLHF
TGTGCCAGCAAGAGTTCCGGGGGGCAGAATTCACCCCTCCACTTT
>TRBV4-3|TRBD1|NA|TRBJ2-7
CASSQYMGQAYEQYF
TGCGCCAGCAGCCAATATATGGGACAGGCGTACGAGCAGTACTTC
>TRBV19|TRBD1|NA|TRBJ1-2
CASSKDREKYGYTF
TGTGCCAGTAGCAAAGACAGGGAGAAGTATGGCTACACCTTC
>TRBV28|NA|once|TRBJ1-3
CASARGGGGNTIYF
TGTGCCAGCGCGAGGGGAGGGGGAGGAAACACCATATATTTT
>TRBV7-6|NA|NA|TRBJ2-2
CASSLVTETNTGELFF
TGTGCCAGCAGCTTAGTAACAGAGACGAACACCGGGGAGCTGTTTTTT
>TRBV5-1|TRBD1|once|TRBJ2-2
CASSWDRANTGELFF
TGCGCCAGCAGCTGGGACAGGGCGAACACCGGGGAGCTGTTTTTT
>TRBV10-3|TRBD1|NA|TRBJ1-6
CAISDQGGRANSPLHF
TGTGCCATCAGTGATCAAGGGGGCAGGGCCAATTCACCCCTCCACTTT
>TRBV6-5|TRBD2|once|TRBJ2-5
CASSRSVAGSETQYF
TGTGCCAGCAGCCGTTCGGTAGCGGGCTCTGAGACCCAGTACTTC
>TRBV19|TRBD2|NA|TRBJ2-1
CASRAGGSGGPQFF
TGTGCCAGTAGGGCGGGTGGTAGCGGGGGGCCACAGTTCTTC
>TRBV9|NA|NA|TRBJ2-1
CASSVGIATTMSQFF
TGTGCCAGCAGCGTAGGGATAGCAACTACAATGAGCCAGTTCTTC
>TRBV6-5|NA|NA|TRBJ2-7
CASSYSNRPGGYEQYF
TGTGCCAGCAGTTACTCAAATCGGCCGGGTGGCTACGAGCAGTACTTC
>TRBV5-5|TRBD2|NA|TRBJ2-1
CASSSGTSVSSYNEQFF
TGTGCCAGCAGCTCTGGGACTAGCGTGAGCTCCTACAATGAGCAGTTCTTC
>TRBV19|NA|NA|TRBJ1-6
CASSISNSSPLHF
TGTGCCAGTAGTATCAGCAACAGTTCACCCCTCCACTTT
>TRBV4-3|NA|NA|TRBJ2-6
CASSQGRSGANVLTF
TGCGCCAGCAGCCAAGGGAGGTCTGGGGCCAACGTCCTGACTTTC
>TRBV19|NA|NA|TRBJ2-3
CASEGDTQYF
TGTGCCAGCGAGGGTGATACGCAGTATTTT
>TRBV6-2/TRBV6-3|TRBD1|NA|TRBJ2-7
CASSYSHRQGISYEQYF
TGTGCCAGCAGTTACTCCCATCGACAGGGGATCTCCTACGAGCAGTACTTC
>TRBV10-3|NA|NA|TRBJ2-3
CAISGGGGTDTQYF
TGTGCCATCAGTGGGGGGGGCGGCACAGATACGCAGTATTTT
>TRBV5-1|TRBD1|NA|TRBJ1-5
CASQQGPGGNQPQHF
TGCGCCAGCCAACAGGGGCCTGGGGGCAATCAGCCCCAGCATTTT
>TRBV6-6|TRBD2|few|TRBJ2-3
CASSSTIAGGEDTQYF
TGTGCCAGCAGTTCTACTATAGCGGGTGGGGAAGATACGCAGTATTTT
>TRBV4-1|NA|NA|TRBJ2-2
CASSGRTGELFF
TGCGCCAGCAGCGGGAGAACCGGGGAGCTGTTTTTT
>TRBV12-3/TRBV12-4|NA|NA|TRBJ2-1
CASSGTYYNEQFF
TGTGCCAGCAGCGGGACTTACTACAATGAGCAGTTCTTC
>TRBV29-1|TRBD2|NA|TRBJ2-7
CSVGTSFYEQYF
TGCAGCGTTGGGACTAGCTTCTACGAGCAGTACTTC
>TRBV19|TRBD2|NA|TRBJ2-3
CASSMGLAGGPVADTQYF
TGTGCCAGTAGTATGGGACTAGCGGGGGGGCCAGTCGCAGATACGCAGTATTTT
>TRBV7-2|TRBD2|NA|TRBJ2-7
CASSPLGGDGYEQYF
TGTGCCAGCAGCCCCCTTGGGGGGGATGGGTACGAGCAGTACTTC
>TRBV7-3|NA|NA|TRBJ1-1
CASSQSSTGTEAFF
TGTGCCAGCAGCCAGTCCTCAACGGGCACTGAAGCTTTCTTT
>TRBV10-3|NA|NA|TRBJ1-5
CAISESRSNRGSSNQPQHF
TGTGCCATCAGTGAGTCTCGATCCAACCGGGGGAGTAGCAATCAGCCCCAGCATTTT
>TRBV7-3|NA|NA|TRBJ2-3
CASSLGGSSDTQYF
TGTGCCAGCAGCCTGGGAGGCAGTTCAGATACGCAGTATTTT
>TRBV19|NA|NA|TRBJ2-6
CASSILSTSGANVLTF
TGTGCCAGTAGTATCCTGTCGACTTCTGGGGCCAACGTCCTGACTTTC
>TRBV6-2/TRBV6-3|TRBD2|NA|TRBJ2-2
CASSFPGRGELFF
TGTGCCAGCAGTTTCCCCGGGAGGGGGGAGCTGTTTTTT
>TRBV5-1|TRBD1|NA|TRBJ1-5
CASSPGQGDQPQHF
TGCGCCAGCAGCCCCGGACAGGGTGATCAGCCCCAGCATTTT
>TRBV5-1|NA|NA|TRBJ1-4
CASSPTGLNEKLFF
TGCGCCAGCAGCCCTACAGGGTTGAATGAAAAACTGTTTTTT
>TRBV7-9|TRBD1|NA|TRBJ1-3
CASSLGDRITGNTIYF
TGTGCCAGCAGCTTAGGGGACAGAATTACTGGAAACACCATATATTTT
>TRBV30|NA|once|TRBJ2-3
CAWSVGARGTQYF
TGTGCCTGGAGTGTAGGCGCCCGCGGTACGCAGTATTTT
>TRBV3-1/TRBV3-2|NA|NA|TRBJ2-1
CASSTGIMSQEQFF
TGTGCCAGCAGCACCGGGATCATGAGCCAAGAGCAGTTCTTC
>TRBV3-1/TRBV3-2|NA|NA|TRBJ1-1
CASRQQNGMAFF
TGTGCCAGCCGCCAACAGAATGGTATGGCTTTCTTT
>TRBV24-1|TRBD1|NA|TRBJ2-5
CATSDSRTGVQETQYF
TGTGCCACCAGTGATTCTAGGACAGGGGTTCAAGAGACCCAGTACTTC
>TRBV7-3|NA|NA|TRBJ1-1
CASSYHMNTEAFF
TGTGCCAGCAGCTATCACATGAACACTGAAGCTTTCTTT
>TRBV19|NA|once|TRBJ1-1
CATSDGVNTEAFF
TGTGCCACTTCAGACGGGGTGAACACTGAAGCTTTCTTT
>TRBV4-2|NA|once|TRBJ1-5
CASSQETGRNQPQHF
TGTGCCAGCAGCCAAGAAACGGGGAGAAATCAGCCCCAGCATTTT
>TRBV4-1|NA|few|TRBJ1-5
CASSQEWGRSQPQHF
TGCGCCAGCAGCCAAGAATGGGGGAGGAGTCAGCCCCAGCATTTT
>TRBV6-6|TRBD2|NA|TRBJ2-7
CASNRAGRGGLDEQYF
TGTGCCAGCAACAGAGCTGGGCGGGGGGGCCTCGACGAGCAGTACTTC
>TRBV6-5|NA|once|TRBJ1-4
CASSYRPGEKLFF
TGTGCCAGCAGTTACAGGCCGGGGGAAAAACTGTTTTTT
>TRBV10-3|TRBD2|NA|TRBJ2-7
CAISTSGGSYEQYF
TGTGCCATCAGCACTAGCGGGGGCTCCTACGAGCAGTACTTC
>TRBV5-4|TRBD2|NA|TRBJ2-3
CASSSPLWREDTDTQYF
TGTGCCAGCAGCTCCCCGTTGTGGCGGGAGGACACAGATACGCAGTATTTT
>TRBV6-1|TRBD1|NA|TRBJ1-2
CASSEETHRGGYTF
TGTGCCAGCAGTGAAGAAACCCACAGGGGTGGCTACACCTTC
>TRBV3-1/TRBV3-2|TRBD1|few|TRBJ2-7
CASSLGIGTGKDEQYF
TGTGCCAGCAGCCTTGGGATCGGGACAGGTAAGGACGAGCAGTACTTC
>TRBV11-2|NA|NA|TRBJ2-7
CASSLVSGVRRYEQYF
TGTGCCAGCAGCTTAGTCTCGGGGGTCAGGAGATACGAGCAGTACTTC
>TRBV4-3|TRBD1|NA|TRBJ1-2
CASSQRSGTGFGYTF
TGCGCCAGCAGCCAGAGGTCGGGGACAGGGTTCGGCTACACCTTC
>TRBV7-4|TRBD2|NA|TRBJ2-3
CASSGGSSGRAKDTQYF
TGTGCCAGCAGCGGGGGGAGTAGCGGGAGGGCCAAAGATACGCAGTATTTT